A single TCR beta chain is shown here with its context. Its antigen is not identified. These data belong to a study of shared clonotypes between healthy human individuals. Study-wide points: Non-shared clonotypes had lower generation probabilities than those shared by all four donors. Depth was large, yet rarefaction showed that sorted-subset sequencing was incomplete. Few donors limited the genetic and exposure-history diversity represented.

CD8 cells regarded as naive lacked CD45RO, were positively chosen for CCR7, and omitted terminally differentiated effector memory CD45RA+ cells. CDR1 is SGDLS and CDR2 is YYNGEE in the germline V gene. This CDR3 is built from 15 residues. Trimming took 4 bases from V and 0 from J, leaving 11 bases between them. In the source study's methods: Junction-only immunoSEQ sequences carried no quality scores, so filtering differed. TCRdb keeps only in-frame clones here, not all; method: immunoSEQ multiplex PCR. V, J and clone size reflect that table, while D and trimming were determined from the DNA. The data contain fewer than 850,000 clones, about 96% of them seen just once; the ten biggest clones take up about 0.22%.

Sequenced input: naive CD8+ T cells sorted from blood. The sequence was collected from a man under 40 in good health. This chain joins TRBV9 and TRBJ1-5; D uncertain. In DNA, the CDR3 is TGTGCCAGCAGCCAAACAACGGATAGCAATCAGCCCCAGCATTTT. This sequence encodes CASSQTTDSNQPQHF. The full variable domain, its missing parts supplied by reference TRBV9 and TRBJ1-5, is DSGVTQTPKHLITATGQRVTLRCSPRSGDLSVYWYQQSLDQGLQFLIQYYNGEERAKGNILERFSAQQFPDLHSELNLSSLELGDSALYFCASSQTTDSNQPQHFGDGTRLSIL.